The clone carrying this T cell receptor (beta chain) was counted a single time. CDR1 and CDR2 from the germline V gene are MDHEN and SYDVKM. The CDR3 has 15 amino acids. V gave up 7 bases and J gave up 5 bases; unmatched junction bases: 10. The source of the sample is a study of shared clonotypes between healthy human individuals. Study information: Per-donor plates numbered three CD4 naive, three CD4 memory, two CD8 naive and one CD8 memory.

CD8 cells classed as naive were CD45RO-negative and positively selected for CCR7, excluding terminally differentiated effector memory CD45RA+ cells. Sequencing was performed with immunoSEQ multiplex PCR; in TCRdb, only in-frame clones are kept and a portion is missing. This sample has roughly 590,000 clones, with nearly 97% found just once. The chain combines TRBV28 with TRBJ2-1, with 8 bases lining up with TRBD2. This sequence originates from a woman aged 25-40 years in good health. Source material: naive CD8+ T cells sorted from blood. The CDR3 reads CASTNPGGPDNEQFF. The CDR3 coding sequence is TGTGCCAGCACCAACCCGGGGGGGCCAGACAATGAGCAGTTCTTC.